These 28 T cell receptor beta chains originate from one sample sequenced in a study of radiation and T cells in renal cell carcinoma (dated by TCRdb to 2018 to 2021). Read against the paper, the sample's time point label means: baseline pretreatment blood. This sample's treatment or condition label indicates: 15 Gy SBRT to primary tumor, nephrectomy 4 weeks later. The library was produced with the immunoSEQ multiplex PCR assay. This is the immuneACCESS table as TCRdb keeps it, with only in-frame sequences that have V and J called. A part of the clones is gone; compared with another copy, unresolved V genes explain less than half, and the rest is unexplained. This sample has 130,000 or so clones in its table, and approximately 90% of those were observed once. The biggest ten clones account for 12% of the sample. The specimen was blood, collected from a patient whose treatment included radiotherapy and nephrectomy. Source of these receptors: a woman between 50 and 59 years old with renal cell carcinoma.

A remark on this clone: Additional DNA sequences in this sample encode the identical CDR3. The chain carries TRBV18 and TRBJ1-2, with 7 bases that match TRBD1. Germline V CDR1 and CDR2: KGHSH, LQKENI. The CDR3 covers 13 residues. V dropped 6 bases and J dropped 3; count of bases not matched to a gene: 4. The CDR3 loop reads CASSPDRDYGYTF. CDR3 nucleotides: TGTGCCAGCTCGCCCGACAGGGACTATGGCTACACCTTC.

The chain combines TRBV7-2 with TRBJ2-5; D remains unclear. The germline CDR1 and CDR2 sequences are SGHTA and FQGNSA. The CDR3 runs to 14 residues. Trimming shortened V by 0 bases and J by 1 base, and 6 bases separated the two germline ends. CDR3 nucleotides: TGTGCCAGCAGCTTAGCGGGCCGCCAAGAGACCCAGTACTTC. Translation gives CASSLAGRQETQYF.

This clone has only one observation. The J gene is TRBJ2-5, the V gene TRBV6-6; D unresolved. V shed 5 bases and J shed 4 bases, with 17 bases lying between them. There are 15 residues in the CDR3. Germline V lookup: CDR1 MNHNY, CDR2 SVGAGI (reference sequence). The CDR3 bases are TGTGCCAGCAGTGCCCCCGAGTTCAAGGTAGAGACCCAGTACTTC. This sequence encodes CASSAPEFKVETQYF.

The chain has TRBV19 and TRBJ1-6, with D tentatively TRBD1 (5 bases). This CDR3 has 14 residues. The germline CDR1 and CDR2 sequences are LNHDA and SQIVND (reference sequence). The V end lost 1 base, the J end lost 7 bases, and 8 bases lay between the germline ends. The CDR3 sequence: CASSIAGFNSPLHF. In DNA, the CDR3 is TGTGCCAGTAGTATAGCAGGGTTCAATTCACCCCTCCACTTT.

This chain uses TRBV7-3 with TRBJ2-2; a weak D match, TRBD1 (6 bases). The CDR3 has 16 residues. Per the germline V gene, CDR1 is SGHTA and CDR2 is FQGTGA. V lost 5 bases to trimming and J lost 4 bases, with 17 bases between them. This CDR3 is CASSRRAGVVTGELFF. In DNA, the CDR3 is TGTGCCAGCAGCCGTAGGGCAGGGGTCGTCACCGGGGAGCTGTTTTTT.

V is TRBV2 and J is TRBJ1-2, with D possibly matching TRBD1 (5 bases). Germline V gene sequence: CDR1 SNHLY, CDR2 FYNNEI. This CDR3 spans 13 amino acids. V shed 7 bases and J shed 4 bases, with 13 bases lying between them. CDR3 coding DNA: TGTGCCAGCATAACCGACAGTCTCTATGGCTACACCTTC. This gives the protein CASITDSLYGYTF.

The genes are TRBV19 and TRBJ1-1; D is possibly TRBD1 (5 bases). Germline CDR1 LNHDA, CDR2 SQIVND (reference sequence). The CDR3 contains 14 residues. V dropped 5 bases and J dropped 1 base, with 11 bases sitting between them. In nucleotides, the CDR3 is TGTGCCAGTAGTCCATGGACATCGAACACTGAAGCTTTCTTT. Its protein product is CASSPWTSNTEAFF. Together with reference TRBV19 and TRBJ1-1, the CDR3 gives the full variable domain: DGGITQSPKYLFRKEGQNVTLSCEQNLNHDAMYWYRQDPGQGLRLIYYSQIVNDFQKGDIAEGYSVSREKKESFPLTVTSAQKNPTAFYLCASSPWTSNTEAFFGQGTRLTVV.

The chain combines TRBV10-3 with TRBJ2-3, with TRBD1 as a possible D gene (6 bases). Germline V lookup: CDR1 ENHRY, CDR2 SYGVKD. Trimming shortened V by 3 bases and J by 2 bases, and 12 bases separated the two germline ends. The CDR3 covers 15 residues. The CDR3 sequence is CAISDRGHYTDTQYF. CDR3 in DNA: TGTGCCATCAGTGATCGGGGACATTACACAGATACGCAGTATTTT.

The gene calls are TRBV6-1 and TRBJ1-4, with 10 positions matching TRBD1. This CDR3 contains 19 residues. CDR1 and CDR2 (germline): MNHNS, SASEGT. V gave up 4 bases and J gave up 1 base; unmatched junction bases: 12. As DNA, the CDR3 is TGTGCCAGCAGTGCCGACAGGGGGCGCGGCCCCAGAACTAATGAAAAACTGTTTTTT. This encodes CASSADRGRGPRTNEKLFF.

The rearrangement uses TRBV5-1 and TRBJ1-1; D not certain. The CDR3 is made up of 13 amino acids. V dropped 4 bases and J dropped 0 bases, with 7 bases sitting between them. Per the germline V gene, CDR1 is SGHRS and CDR2 is YFSETQ. CDR3 coding DNA: TGCGCCAGCAGCCTTTCTATGAACACTGAAGCTTTCTTT. Protein product: CASSLSMNTEAFF.

The chain couples TRBV9 to TRBJ2-5, with TRBD2 as a possible D gene (5 bases). The germline V gene encodes CDR1 SGDLS and CDR2 YYNGEE. With 4 bases removed from V and 1 base from J, the gap between germline ends came to 14 bases. This CDR3 is 15 amino acids long. The CDR3 bases are TGTGCCAGCAGCCCTCGAGGACTGCTCCAAGAGACCCAGTACTTC. Translation: CASSPRGLLQETQYF. The whole variable domain, filled in from reference TRBV9 and TRBJ2-5, reads DSGVTQTPKHLITATGQRVTLRCSPRSGDLSVYWYQQSLDQGLQFLIQYYNGEERAKGNILERFSAQQFPDLHSELNLSSLELGDSALYFCASSPRGLLQETQYFGPGTRLLVL.

This clone occurred once. The junction differs from germline at one of its ends, possibly a read error. This chain links TRBV7-9 with TRBJ1-3, with 7 bases matching TRBD1. The CDR3 has 13 amino acids. Germline CDR1 SEHNR, CDR2 FQNEAQ (reference sequence). CDR3 sequence: CASSWGTDQYPSF. The CDR3, as DNA: TGTGCCAGCAGCTGGGGGACAGACCAATATCCATCTTTT.

This clone was observed a few times. V is TRBV30 and J is TRBJ1-4; unclear D gene. Germline CDR1 reads GTSNPN; CDR2 reads SVGIG (reference sequence). The V end lost 0 bases, the J end lost 0 bases, and 5 bases lay between the germline ends. The CDR3 spans 14 residues. The CDR3 DNA sequence: TGTGCCTGGAGTGTAAAGGCAACTAATGAAAAACTGTTTTTT. Translation: CAWSVKATNEKLFF. The full variable domain, with the rest looked up from reference TRBV30 and TRBJ1-4, is SQTIHQWPATLVQPVGSPLSLECTVEGTSNPNLYWYRQAAGRGLQLLFYSVGIGQISSEVPQNLSASRPQDRQFILSSKKLLLSDSGFYLCAWSVKATNEKLFFGSGTQLSVL.

The rearrangement links TRBV5-1 to TRBJ2-3; TRBD1 agrees at 10 bases. J was trimmed by 7 bases and V by 3 bases; bases with no gene match: 11. CDR3 length equals 16 residues. The germline CDR1 and CDR2 sequences are SGHRS and YFSETQ. CDR3 residues: CASSSAGTGDLYTQYF. The DNA for the CDR3 is TGCGCCAGCAGCTCTGCCGGGACAGGGGATTTGTATACGCAGTATTTT.

The chain links TRBV7-2 to TRBJ1-6, with TRBD1 identical over 9 bases. V lost 2 bases and J lost 14; bases outside the gene matches: 10. The CDR3 contains 15 residues. The V gene's germline CDR1 is SGHTA and CDR2 FQGNSA. CDR3 protein: CASSLTMGQGPALHF. CDR3 in DNA: TGTGCCAGCAGCTTAACGATGGGACAGGGCCCGGCCCTCCACTTT.

The chain recombines TRBV7-8 with TRBJ2-7; D could derive from TRBD1 or TRBD2 (5 bases each). V lost 4 bases and J lost 2, with 15 bases in between. There are 15 residues in the CDR3. Germline V gene lookup returns CDR1 SGHVS and CDR2 FQNEAQ. In DNA form, the CDR3 reads TGTGCCAGCAGCTCCCCCGGGACGAGGCCCTACGAGCAGTACTTC. Protein product: CASSSPGTRPYEQYF.

This clone was seen more than once but under ten times. The chain employs TRBV4-1 and TRBJ2-2, with 9 positions matching TRBD2. In germline, CDR1 is MGHRA, CDR2 YSYEKL. CDR3 length: 18 residues. V shed 0 bases and J 5 bases; nucleotides not matched to a gene: 10. In nucleotides, the CDR3 is TGCGCCAGCAGCCAAGATTGGAAGCGGGGGGTTGGAACCGGGGAGCTGTTTTTT. Protein: CASSQDWKRGVGTGELFF.

This rearrangement joins TRBV29-1 to TRBJ2-2; unclear D gene. The CDR3 totals 11 residues. Germline-derived CDR1 and CDR2 are SQVTM and ANQGSEA. Trimming shortened V by 1 base and J by 6 bases, and 3 bases separated the two germline ends. The CDR3 spells CSVEVPGELFF. The DNA of the CDR3 is TGCAGCGTTGAAGTCCCCGGGGAGCTGTTTTTT.

This clone was found once. The J gene is TRBJ2-4, the V gene TRBV7-9; D is undetermined. Germline CDR1 reads SEHNR; CDR2 reads FQNEAQ (reference sequence). There are 15 residues in the CDR3. Trimming stripped 2 bases from V and 2 bases from J, with 10 bases between. The CDR3 sequence is CASSLWGTTKNIQYF. DNA of the CDR3: TGTGCCAGCAGCTTATGGGGTACGACCAAAAACATTCAGTACTTC.

As DNA, the CDR3 is TGTGCCAGCAGCCGGCGGGACAGCTACACTGAAGCTTTCTTT. It is translated as CASSRRDSYTEAFF. The chain recombines TRBV4-2 with TRBJ1-1, with TRBD1 identical over 7 bases. The germline CDR1 and CDR2 sequences are LGHNA and YNFKEQ. Trimming cost V 4 bases and J 3 bases; bases outside gene matches: 5. The CDR3 is 14 residues long.

V usage is TRBV7-9 and J usage is TRBJ2-7, with TRBD1 matching over 7 bases. The V gene's germline CDR1 is SEHNR and CDR2 FQNEAQ (reference sequence). This CDR3 has 14 amino acids. The J segment lost 3 bases and the V segment lost 5 bases, leaving 7 bases of the junction unmatched. CDR3 sequence: CASSPRQGHYEQYF. For the CDR3, the DNA is TGTGCCAGCAGCCCTAGACAGGGCCACTACGAGCAGTACTTC.

The chain carries TRBV9 and TRBJ1-3; D is perhaps TRBD1 (5 bases). The CDR3 loop spans 15 amino acids. Per germline, CDR1 SGDLS and CDR2 YYNGEE. V lost 4 bases and J 0 bases, leaving 11 bases between the germline ends. The CDR3 sequence is CASSPRQGSGNTIYF. The CDR3 DNA follows: TGTGCCAGCAGCCCCCGCCAGGGCTCTGGAAACACCATATATTTT.

V and J are TRBV19 and TRBJ2-2; 8 bases line up with TRBD1. Germline lookup yields CDR1 LNHDA and CDR2 SQIVND (reference sequence). V lost 3 bases to trimming and J lost 6 bases; unmatched junction nucleotides: 6. The CDR3 is 15 residues long. In DNA form, the CDR3 reads TGTGCCAGTAGTATTAGCCAGGGGGCCCCCGGGGAGCTGTTTTTT. Translation gives CASSISQGAPGELFF.

The chain joins TRBV5-1 to TRBJ2-2; maybe TRBD1 (6 bases). V lost 6 bases, J lost 2 bases, and 11 bases lay in between. Germline values: CDR1 SGHRS, CDR2 YFSETQ. There are 14 residues in the CDR3. CDR3 sequence reads: CASNQGPNTGELFF. CDR3 bases: TGCGCCAGCAACCAGGGGCCAAACACCGGGGAGCTGTTTTTT.

This chain links TRBV19 with TRBJ2-7; D remains ambiguous. Between the trimmed V and J ends, which lost 3 bases and 3 bases, there was a span of 9 bases. Germline V lookup: CDR1 LNHDA, CDR2 SQIVND (reference sequence). This CDR3 comprises 13 residues. The CDR3 DNA follows: TGTGCCAGTAGTATGATACACAACTACGAGCAGTACTTC. Its translation is CASSMIHNYEQYF. The variable domain in full, completed from reference TRBV19 and TRBJ2-7, reads DGGITQSPKYLFRKEGQNVTLSCEQNLNHDAMYWYRQDPGQGLRLIYYSQIVNDFQKGDIAEGYSVSREKKESFPLTVTSAQKNPTAFYLCASSMIHNYEQYFGPGTRLTVT.

The rearrangement links TRBV7-9 to TRBJ2-6; no reliable D call. Germline loops: CDR1 SEHNR, CDR2 FQNEAQ (reference sequence). Trimming stripped 2 bases from V and 1 base from J, with 9 bases between. The CDR3 totals 16 residues. The CDR3 spells CASSLRAASGANVLTF. The CDR3 bases are TGTGCCAGCAGCTTAAGGGCCGCATCTGGGGCCAACGTCCTGACTTTC.

This sequence joins TRBV9 and TRBJ1-1; weak D call: TRBD1 (6 bases). The ends were cut back, 2 bases at V and 1 base at J, with 9 bases in the middle. Germline loops: CDR1 SGDLS, CDR2 YYNGEE. The length of the CDR3 is 14 residues. This CDR3 is CASSVDRRNTEAFF. In DNA form, the CDR3 reads TGTGCCAGCAGCGTGGACAGAAGGAACACTGAAGCTTTCTTT.

The rearrangement uses TRBV4-3 and TRBJ1-1; TRBD1 might be the D (6 bases). The CDR3 length is 13 residues. Germline V gives CDR1 LGHNA, CDR2 YSLEER. V shed 4 bases and J shed 10 bases, with 16 bases lying between them. CDR3 sequence: CASSPKTGRGAFF. For the CDR3, the DNA is TGCGCCAGCAGCCCGAAAACAGGGCGGGGAGCTTTCTTT.